This is a list of T cell receptor beta chains from one sample in a study of shared clonotypes between healthy human individuals. The table came from immunoSEQ multiplex PCR; TCRdb's copy has only in-frame clones and leaves some out. Among some 2,500,000 clones listed, roughly 92% were seen once. The specimen was naive CD4+ T cells from PBMCs. The origin of the receptors is a man in his late teens or twenties in good health. Some clones in this sample may be carry-over from other donors' samples. The CDR3 runs from the conserved cysteine through the conserved F or W. A D gene is named only where the DNA matches it firmly. The listing skips clone size in some rows; elsewhere it reads once, few, many or a size class.

V gene,clone size,D gene,J gene,CDR3 protein,CDR3 DNA
TRBV7-2,.,TRBD1,TRBJ2-7,CASSLGGTVYEQYF,TGTGCCAGCAGCTTAGGTGGGACAGTGTACGAGCAGTACTTC
TRBV9,few,.,TRBJ1-5,CASSKGVDSNQPQHF,TGTGCCAGCAGCAAGGGTGTCGATAGCAATCAGCCCCAGCATTTT
TRBV4-3,.,.,TRBJ1-5,CASSPQFRRLNQPQHF,TGCGCCAGCAGCCCACAGTTTAGACGGTTGAATCAGCCCCAGCATTTT
TRBV19,few,TRBD2,TRBJ2-7,CASALAPSSYEQYF,TGTGCCAGTGCACTAGCGCCTAGCTCCTACGAGCAGTACTTC
TRBV11-2,.,TRBD1,TRBJ2-1,CASSLGAGQGIDEQFF,TGTGCCAGCAGCTTAGGAGCGGGACAGGGGATCGATGAGCAGTTCTTC
TRBV14,.,.,TRBJ2-1,CASSRPIDSSYNEQFF,TGTGCCAGCAGCCGCCCGATAGATAGCTCCTACAATGAGCAGTTCTTC
TRBV5-1,few,.,TRBJ2-1,CASSLWRFPGLNEQFF,TGCGCCAGCAGCTTGTGGAGGTTTCCGGGACTGAATGAGCAGTTCTTC
TRBV21-1,.,.,TRBJ1-4,CASSKGCGEWVLDEKLFF,TGTGCCAGCAGCAAAGGGTGTGGGGAGTGGGTTCTAGATGAAAAACTGTTTTTT
TRBV6-1,.,.,TRBJ2-7,CASNIGQTYEQYF,TGTGCCAGCAATATCGGACAGACCTACGAGCAGTACTTC
TRBV14,.,.,TRBJ2-7,CASSQVVGRGYEQYF,TGTGCCAGCAGCCAAGTGGTGGGCAGAGGATACGAGCAGTACTTC
TRBV7-8,.,.,TRBJ2-7,CASSPRDIPSTYEQYF,TGTGCCAGCAGCCCTCGGGACATCCCTAGCACCTACGAGCAGTACTTC
TRBV19,.,TRBD2,TRBJ2-5,CASSIDRPQREGRETQYF,TGTGCCAGTAGTATAGACCGACCCCAGCGGGAGGGCCGGGAGACCCAGTACTTC
TRBV10-3,.,TRBD1,TRBJ1-5,CATGQGNQPQHF,TGTGCCACGGGACAGGGGAATCAGCCCCAGCATTTT
TRBV30,.,.,TRBJ2-7,CAWSPTLGEQYF,TGTGCCTGGAGCCCGACTTTGGGCGAGCAGTACTTC
TRBV28,.,.,TRBJ2-7,CASSEIRESYF,TGTGCCAGCAGTGAAATCAGGGAGTCTTACTTC
TRBV7-2,.,TRBD1,TRBJ2-7,CASSFRDRGYEQYF,TGTGCCAGCAGCTTTCGGGACAGGGGATACGAGCAGTACTTC
TRBV10-1,.,TRBD2,TRBJ2-7,CASSEYRASGTYEQYF,TGCGCCAGCAGTGAGTATCGGGCTAGCGGCACCTACGAGCAGTACTTC
TRBV19,.,.,TRBJ1-1,CASSIARQNTEAFF,TGTGCCAGTAGTATAGCAAGACAAAACACTGAAGCTTTCTTT
TRBV2,.,.,TRBJ2-1,CASSAHSLLSYNEQFF,TGTGCCAGCAGTGCCCACAGCTTACTCTCCTACAATGAGCAGTTCTTC
TRBV11-2,.,.,TRBJ2-7,CASSLEGGVTQSEQYF,TGTGCCAGCAGCTTAGAAGGTGGGGTGACTCAGAGCGAGCAGTACTTC
TRBV10-3,few,.,TRBJ1-2,CAISEGQSYGYTF,TGTGCCATCAGTGAGGGACAGAGCTATGGCTACACCTTC
TRBV30,.,TRBD2,TRBJ2-7,CAWSKRGGYEQYF,TGTGCCTGGAGTAAACGGGGGGGCTACGAGCAGTACTTC
TRBV30,.,.,TRBJ2-5,CAWSVLLLVVGRQETQYF,TGTGCCTGGAGTGTACTTTTATTAGTGGTAGGGAGACAAGAGACCCAGTACTTC
TRBV5-1,.,.,TRBJ2-1,CASSFRGPTYNEQFF,TGCGCCAGCAGCTTTAGAGGCCCCACTTACAATGAGCAGTTCTTC
TRBV2,.,TRBD2,TRBJ2-5,CASRTSGKETQYF,TGTGCCAGCAGGACTAGCGGGAAAGAGACCCAGTACTTC
TRBV28,.,.,TRBJ1-5,CASTSGTQDQPQHF,TGTGCCAGCACTTCGGGGACACAGGATCAGCCCCAGCATTTT
TRBV10-3,.,.,TRBJ2-7,CAISGVKVSYEQYF,TGTGCCATCAGTGGTGTGAAGGTCTCCTACGAGCAGTACTTC
TRBV7-2,.,TRBD2,TRBJ2-3,CASSTSGSPGDTQYF,TGTGCCAGCAGCACTAGCGGGAGTCCCGGGGATACGCAGTATTTT